A single sample is the source of the 32 T cell receptor beta chains below, sequenced in a study of CD8 T cells in Susac syndrome. RNA, at about 0.45 to 1 ug, was reverse transcribed with random hexamers. TCRdb reprocessed the immunoSEQ multiplex PCR reads with MiXCR, giving one entry per CDR3 protein. The table shows about 120,000 distinct CDR3 sequences, with 94% occurring only once. Sequencing used CD4+ T cells from PBMCs. The receptors derive from a human donor in good health.

This clonotype showed up just a few times. The chain employs TRBV12-3 or TRBV12-4 and TRBJ2-7; perhaps TRBD2 as D (6 bases). This CDR3 is built from 14 residues. The V gene lost 3 bases and the J gene lost 5 bases, with 14 bases spanning the gap. This CDR3 reads CASSLVGTPHEQYF. In nucleotides, the CDR3 is TGTGCCAGCAGTTTGGTAGGGACTCCGCACGAGCAGTACTTC.

The chain links TRBV24-1 to TRBJ2-3; 8 positions agree with TRBD1. J was trimmed by 3 bases and V by 4 bases; bases with no gene match: 8. The V gene's germline CDR1 is KGHDR and CDR2 SFDVKD. The CDR3 contains 16 residues. Here the CDR3 reads CATSEPKTGATDTQYF. DNA of the CDR3: TGTGCCACCAGTGAACCTAAGACAGGGGCTACAGATACGCAGTATTTT.

The chain recombines TRBV27 with TRBJ2-7, with D unclear. Germline CDR1 reads MNHEY; CDR2 reads SMNVEV (reference sequence). V was pared by 9 bases and J by 0 bases, with 15 bases between. The CDR3 length is 14 residues. Here the CDR3 reads CASSREIPSYEQYF. The CDR3 DNA reads TGTGCCAGTTCCCGTGAAATACCCTCCTACGAGCAGTACTTC.

The J gene is TRBJ2-7, the V gene TRBV30; D perhaps matches TRBD1 (5 bases). Between the trimmed V and J ends, which lost 0 bases and 7 bases, there was a span of 13 bases. From germline, CDR1 is GTSNPN and CDR2 SVGIG (reference sequence). The CDR3 has 13 residues. CDR3 residues: CAWSVRTGGEQYF. The CDR3 nucleotides are TGTGCCTGGAGTGTACGTACAGGTGGGGAGCAGTACTTC. The full variable domain, its missing parts supplied by reference TRBV30 and TRBJ2-7, is SQTIHQWPATLVQPVGSPLSLECTVEGTSNPNLYWYRQAAGRGLQLLFYSVGIGQISSEVPQNLSASRPQDRQFILSSKKLLLSDSGFYLCAWSVRTGGEQYFGPGTRLTVT.

This chain uses TRBV6-5 with TRBJ2-2; perhaps TRBD2 as D (5 bases). This CDR3 is 19 amino acids long. Germline V gene data show CDR1 as MNHEY and CDR2 as SVGAGI. Trimming shortened V by 0 bases and J by 2 bases, and 19 bases separated the two germline ends. The CDR3 DNA sequence: TGTGCCAGCAGTTACTCGTTCCCCCCCGCTAGCTCCAACACCGGGGAGCTGTTTTTT. This translates into CASSYSFPPASSNTGELFF.

The chain links TRBV30 to TRBJ1-2; 7 nucleotides align to TRBD1. Germline CDR1 and CDR2: GTSNPN and SVGIG (reference sequence). The CDR3 has 12 amino acids. V trimming: 4 bases; J trimming: 8 bases; junction bases outside the gene matches: 7. The CDR3 loop is CAWNWDSRGYTF. The DNA of the CDR3 is TGTGCCTGGAATTGGGACAGTCGCGGCTACACCTTC.

CDR3 in amino acids: CASSMPGLAAGELFF. The DNA of the CDR3 is TGTGCCAGCAGTATGCCGGGACTAGCGGCCGGGGAGCTGTTTTTT. The gene calls are TRBV5-4 and TRBJ2-2; 11 nucleotides line up with TRBD2. Losses at the gene ends were 5 bases for V and 6 bases for J; bases not matched to a gene: 6. This CDR3 has 15 residues. The germline CDR1 and CDR2 sequences are SGHNT and YYREEE (reference sequence).

The chain uses TRBV27 and TRBJ1-1; a possible D gene is TRBD1 (5 bases). V was shortened by 5 bases and J by 5 bases, with 21 bases between the two germline ends. Germline V gene data show CDR1 as MNHEY and CDR2 as SMNVEV (reference sequence). The CDR3 consists of 16 residues. The CDR3 sequence: CASSVRVPLLGTEAFF. The CDR3 nucleotides are TGTGCCAGCAGTGTCAGGGTTCCCTTGTTGGGGACTGAAGCTTTCTTT.

With regard to this clonotype: One end of the junction fails to match germline, which may point to a read error. V and J are TRBV29-1 and TRBJ2-3; 11 bases line up with TRBD2. The V gene's germline CDR1 is SQVTM and CDR2 ANQGSEA. This CDR3 spans 13 amino acids. The CDR3 coding sequence is TGCAGCGTTGAAGGTAGACTAGCGGGAAGGTCTGATTTT. It translates to CSVEGRLAGRSDF.

V gene TRBV4-3 combines with J gene TRBJ1-4; perhaps TRBD1 as D (6 bases). V dropped 0 bases and J dropped 8 bases, with 16 bases sitting between them. Germline CDR1 reads LGHNA; CDR2 reads YSLEER. The CDR3 has 16 residues. This chain's CDR3 is CASSQDRGGVIEKLFF. Written as DNA, the CDR3 is TGCGCCAGCAGCCAAGACCGAGGGGGGGTCATCGAAAAACTGTTTTTT.

The V and J genes are TRBV5-1 and TRBJ1-1; weak D call: TRBD1 (6 bases). There are 14 residues in the CDR3. Between the trimmed V and J ends, which lost 1 base and 8 bases, there was a span of 15 bases. CDR1 SGHRS and CDR2 YFSETQ come from the germline V gene. Here the CDR3 DNA reads TGCGCCAGCAGCTTGATAGGGGGGGATAAAGAAGCTTTCTTT. Translating it yields CASSLIGGDKEAFF.

The chain carries TRBV2 and TRBJ2-7, with D perhaps matching TRBD1 or TRBD2 (5 bases each). Trimming stripped 2 bases from V and 6 bases from J, with 17 bases between. This CDR3 region has 15 residues. Germline V lookup: CDR1 SNHLY, CDR2 FYNNEI. CDR3 protein: CASSERGAPPTEQYF. CDR3 nucleotides: TGTGCCAGCAGTGAACGGGGCGCCCCTCCTACCGAGCAGTACTTC.

This rearrangement joins TRBV7-9 to TRBJ2-2; a possible D gene is TRBD2 (6 bases). The CDR3 spans 15 residues. Trimming took off 5 bases at V and 6 bases at J, with 16 bases between the two ends. The germline V gene encodes CDR1 SEHNR and CDR2 FQNEAQ (reference sequence). CDR3 coding DNA: TGTGCCAGCAGCCCCTCCGGACTATTCGCCGGGGAGCTGTTTTTT. Its protein product is CASSPSGLFAGELFF.

The chain carries TRBV29-1 and TRBJ1-2, with D hard to call. V dropped 1 base and J dropped 6 bases, with 6 bases sitting between them. The CDR3 is 11 amino acids. Looked up from germline, CDR1 is SQVTM and CDR2 is ANQGSEA. The CDR3 DNA follows: TGCAGCGTTGAAGGGAGTGATGGCTACACCTTC. Translated, it gives CSVEGSDGYTF.

The J gene is TRBJ2-2, the V gene TRBV7-2, with TRBD1 identical over 8 bases. Looked up from germline, CDR1 is SGHTA and CDR2 is FQGNSA. This CDR3 has 15 amino acids. Trimming took 5 bases from V and 0 from J; bases not matched to a gene: 2. This chain's CDR3 is CASSPQGANTGELFF. CDR3 in DNA: TGTGCCAGCAGCCCACAGGGGGCGAACACCGGGGAGCTGTTTTTT.

This chain joins TRBV7-9 and TRBJ2-3; D unresolved. Per germline, CDR1 SEHNR and CDR2 FQNEAQ (reference sequence). The ends were cut back, 5 bases at V and 14 bases at J, with 14 bases in the middle. The CDR3 covers 11 residues. The CDR3 DNA reads TGTGCCAGCAGCCTGACCATTGAGATGTATTTT. Encoded protein: CASSLTIEMYF.

The rearrangement joins TRBV5-1 to TRBJ1-1; 10 nucleotides agree with TRBD1. The ends lost 4 bases at V and 5 bases at J; junction bases unmatched: 8. The V gene's germline CDR1 is SGHRS and CDR2 YFSETQ. The CDR3 has 15 residues. CDR3 bases: TGCGCCAGCAGCGCAAGACAGGGGGCCTGGACTGAAGCTTTCTTT. Translated, it gives CASSARQGAWTEAFF.

This clonotype turned up a few times. The gene calls are TRBV6-5 and TRBJ2-7, with a tentative D call TRBD2 (5 bases). The V end was cut by 4 bases, the J end by 2 bases, with 9 bases between. Per germline, CDR1 MNHEY and CDR2 SVGAGI. This CDR3 region has 13 residues. The CDR3 sequence: CASSLPGTYEQYF. The CDR3 nucleotides read TGTGCCAGCAGTTTGCCCGGGACCTACGAGCAGTACTTC.

The chain employs TRBV30 and TRBJ2-5, with 9 nucleotides matching TRBD1. This CDR3 region has 14 residues. With 5 bases clipped from V and 2 bases from J, the junction kept 6 bases outside the gene matches. CDR1 is GTSNPN and CDR2 is SVGIG in the germline V gene (reference sequence). This CDR3 reads CAWGGTGRQETQYF. CDR3 coding DNA: TGTGCCTGGGGGGGGACAGGGCGGCAAGAGACCCAGTACTTC.

The V gene is TRBV15, the J gene TRBJ1-4; D is undetermined. The V gene lost 0 bases and the J gene lost 5 bases, with 4 bases spanning the gap. Per germline, CDR1 LNHNV and CDR2 YYDKDF (reference sequence). The CDR3 totals 13 residues. The CDR3 DNA is TGTGCCACCAGCAGAGAGTTAAATGAAAAACTGTTTTTT. It encodes CATSRELNEKLFF.

The V and J genes are TRBV2 and TRBJ1-2; TRBD1 matches 7 bases. Germline V CDR1 and CDR2: SNHLY, FYNNEI. The CDR3 is made up of 16 amino acids. V trimming: 2 bases; J trimming: 4 bases; junction bases outside the gene matches: 10. The DNA of the CDR3 is TGTGCCAGCAGTGAATTACCCTTACAGGGGACCTATGGCTACACCTTC. Protein: CASSELPLQGTYGYTF.

The chain employs TRBV7-2 and TRBJ2-2; D could derive from TRBD1 or TRBD2 (6 bases each). V gave up 1 base and J gave up 6 bases, with 15 bases separating them. Germline CDR1 reads SGHTA; CDR2 reads FQGNSA. The CDR3 runs 16 residues. The CDR3 reads CASSLVPGAFSGELFF. The CDR3 DNA sequence: TGTGCCAGCAGCTTAGTTCCGGGGGCGTTTTCCGGGGAGCTGTTTTTT.

V and J are TRBV29-1 and TRBJ2-3; D gene unclear. The V gene lost 0 bases and the J gene lost 2 bases, with 9 bases spanning the gap. This CDR3 spans 14 amino acids. Germline lookup yields CDR1 SQVTM and CDR2 ANQGSEA. The DNA of the CDR3 is TGCAGCGTTGAAGAGTGGGTTTTCACAGATACGCAGTATTTT. Its translation: CSVEEWVFTDTQYF.

This sequence joins TRBV12-3 or TRBV12-4 and TRBJ1-1, with D unclear. This CDR3 region has 13 residues. With 5 bases removed from V and 10 bases from J, the gap between germline ends came to 17 bases. DNA for the CDR3: TGTGCCAGCAGTACCAGATATCCCCCAGGAGCTTTCTTT. Translating it yields CASSTRYPPGAFF.

The chain links TRBV6-6 to TRBJ2-2; 7 bases line up with TRBD2. The junction had 6 bases not matched to a gene; V was cut back by 7 bases and J by 7 bases. This CDR3 has 13 amino acids. Looked up from germline, CDR1 is MNHNY and CDR2 is SVGAGI (reference sequence). CDR3 nucleotides: TGTGCCAGCACGGCGGGAGTAGGCGGGGAGCTGTTTTTT. This codes for CASTAGVGGELFF.

This clonotype has just one count. The gene calls are TRBV10-3 and TRBJ2-2; D uncertain. The germline V and J ends were trimmed by 4 bases and 0 bases, with 9 bases remaining between them. CDR3 length equals 15 residues. The germline gives CDR1 ENHRY, CDR2 SYGVKD. This CDR3 reads CAISGFSSNTGELFF. CDR3 sequence (DNA): TGTGCCATCAGTGGTTTCAGTTCGAACACCGGGGAGCTGTTTTTT.

The table lists this clonotype with a few counts. This rearrangement joins TRBV30 to TRBJ2-5, with D possibly matching TRBD1 (6 bases). V was clipped by 0 bases and J by 7 bases, with 12 bases between them. The CDR3 totals 13 residues. Germline lookup yields CDR1 GTSNPN and CDR2 SVGIG (reference sequence). In nucleotides, the CDR3 is TGTGCCTGGAGTGTAGAAGGGGGAAGGACCCAGTACTTC. It codes for CAWSVEGGRTQYF.

The J gene is TRBJ2-3, the V gene TRBV20-1; D call uncertain. This CDR3 contains 12 residues. The V end was cut by 6 bases, the J end by 3 bases, with 10 bases between. Germline CDR1 DFQATT, CDR2 SNEGSKA (reference sequence). CDR3 sequence: CSAEDGTDTQYF. CDR3 DNA: TGCAGTGCCGAGGACGGGACAGATACGCAGTATTTT.

CDR3 in DNA: TGTGCCAGCAGGGAACGGAATGAGCAGTTCTTC. Its translation: CASRERNEQFF. V gene TRBV6-2 or TRBV6-3 combines with J gene TRBJ2-1, with unresolved D. The CDR3 length is 11 residues. Germline V gene lookup returns CDR1 MNHEY and CDR2 SVGEGT. The V end lost 6 bases, the J end lost 7 bases, and 7 bases lay between the germline ends.

This chain links TRBV28 with TRBJ1-2, with D perhaps TRBD1 (5 bases). This CDR3 contains 15 residues. V lost 8 bases to trimming and J lost 0 bases, with 16 bases between them. Germline lookup yields CDR1 MDHEN and CDR2 SYDVKM. The CDR3 nucleotides read TGTGCCAGCTCGCGTCGGCAGGGAGCTAACTATGGCTACACCTTC. It encodes CASSRRQGANYGYTF.

The chain has TRBV19 and TRBJ1-2; 7 bases match TRBD1. After removal of 4 bases from V and 3 bases from J, the junction contained 2 bases not matched to a gene. Germline-derived CDR1 and CDR2 are LNHDA and SQIVND (reference sequence). The CDR3 loop spans 13 amino acids. This CDR3 reads CASSKDRDYGYTF. CDR3 DNA sequence: TGTGCCAGTAGTAAAGACAGGGACTATGGCTACACCTTC.

The chain uses TRBV7-9 and TRBJ2-7, with 8 bases identical to TRBD2. Germline CDR1 is SEHNR and CDR2 is FQNEAQ (reference sequence). The CDR3 loop spans 15 amino acids. J was trimmed by 2 bases and V by 5 bases; bases with no gene match: 8. This CDR3 is CASSPRGGVAYEQYF. In DNA form, the CDR3 reads TGTGCCAGCAGCCCTCGGGGGGGGGTTGCCTACGAGCAGTACTTC. The full variable domain, its missing parts supplied by reference TRBV7-9 and TRBJ2-7, is DTGVSQNPRHKITKRGQNVTFRCDPISEHNRLYWYRQTLGQGPEFLTYFQNEAQLEKSRLLSDRFSAERPKGSFSTLEIQRTEQGDSAMYLCASSPRGGVAYEQYFGPGTRLTVT.